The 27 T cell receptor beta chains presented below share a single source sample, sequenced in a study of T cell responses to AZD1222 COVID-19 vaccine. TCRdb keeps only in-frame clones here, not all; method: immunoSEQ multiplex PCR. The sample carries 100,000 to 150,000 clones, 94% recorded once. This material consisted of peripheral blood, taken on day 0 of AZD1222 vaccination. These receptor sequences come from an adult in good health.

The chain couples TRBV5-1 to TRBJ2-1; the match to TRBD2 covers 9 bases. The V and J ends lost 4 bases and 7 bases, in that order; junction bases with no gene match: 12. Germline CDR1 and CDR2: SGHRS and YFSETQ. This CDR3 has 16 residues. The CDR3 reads CASSRTVAGEVNEQFF. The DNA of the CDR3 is TGCGCCAGCAGCCGAACGGTAGCGGGAGAGGTTAATGAGCAGTTCTTC.

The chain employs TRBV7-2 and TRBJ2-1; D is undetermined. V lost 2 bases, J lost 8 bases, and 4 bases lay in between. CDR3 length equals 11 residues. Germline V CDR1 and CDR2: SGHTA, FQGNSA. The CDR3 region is CASSLPYEQFF. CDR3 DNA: TGTGCCAGCAGCTTACCCTATGAGCAGTTCTTC.

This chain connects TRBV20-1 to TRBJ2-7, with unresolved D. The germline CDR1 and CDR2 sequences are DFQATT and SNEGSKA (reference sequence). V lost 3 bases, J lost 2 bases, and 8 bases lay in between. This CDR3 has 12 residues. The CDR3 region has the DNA TGCAGTGCTAGTACTGGTACCTACGAGCAGTACTTC. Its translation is CSASTGTYEQYF.

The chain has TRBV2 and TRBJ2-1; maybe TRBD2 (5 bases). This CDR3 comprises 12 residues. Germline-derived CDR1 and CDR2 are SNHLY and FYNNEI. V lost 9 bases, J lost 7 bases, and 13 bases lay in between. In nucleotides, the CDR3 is TGTGCCAGAGGCCCGGGATTAAATGAGCAGTTCTTC. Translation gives CARGPGLNEQFF.

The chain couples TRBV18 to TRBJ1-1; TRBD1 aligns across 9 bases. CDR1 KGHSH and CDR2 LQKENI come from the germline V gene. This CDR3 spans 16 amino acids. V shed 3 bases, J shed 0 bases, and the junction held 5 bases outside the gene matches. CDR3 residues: CASSPGTGSMNTEAFF. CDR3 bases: TGTGCCAGCTCACCCGGGACAGGGTCAATGAACACTGAAGCTTTCTTT. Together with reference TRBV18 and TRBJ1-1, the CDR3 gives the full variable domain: NAGVMQNPRHLVRRRGQEARLRCSPMKGHSHVYWYRQLPEEGLKFMVYLQKENIIDESGMPKERFSAEFPKEGPSILRIQQVVRGDSAAYFCASSPGTGSMNTEAFFGQGTRLTVV.

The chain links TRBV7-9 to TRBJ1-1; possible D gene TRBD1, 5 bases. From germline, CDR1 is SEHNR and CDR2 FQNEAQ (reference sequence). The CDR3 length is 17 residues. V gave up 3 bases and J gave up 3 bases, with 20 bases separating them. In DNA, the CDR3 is TGTGCCAGCAGCTTTAGGCAGGGTTTCATGGTGGACACTGAAGCTTTCTTT. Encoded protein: CASSFRQGFMVDTEAFF. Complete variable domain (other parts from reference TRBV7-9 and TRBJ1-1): DTGVSQNPRHKITKRGQNVTFRCDPISEHNRLYWYRQTLGQGPEFLTYFQNEAQLEKSRLLSDRFSAERPKGSFSTLEIQRTEQGDSAMYLCASSFRQGFMVDTEAFFGQGTRLTVV.

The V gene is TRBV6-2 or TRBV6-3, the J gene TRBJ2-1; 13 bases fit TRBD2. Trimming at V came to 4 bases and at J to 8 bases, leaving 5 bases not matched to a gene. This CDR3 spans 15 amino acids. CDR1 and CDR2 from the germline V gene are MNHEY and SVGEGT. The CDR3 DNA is TGTGCCAGCAGTTCACTAGCGGGAGGGCCTCATGAGCAGTTCTTC. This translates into CASSSLAGGPHEQFF.

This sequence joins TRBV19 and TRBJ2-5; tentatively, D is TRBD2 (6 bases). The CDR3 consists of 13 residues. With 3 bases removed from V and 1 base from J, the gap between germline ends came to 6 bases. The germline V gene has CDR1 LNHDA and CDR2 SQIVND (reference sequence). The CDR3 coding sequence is TGTGCCAGTAGTATCGGGGGCCAAGAGACCCAGTACTTC. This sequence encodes CASSIGGQETQYF.

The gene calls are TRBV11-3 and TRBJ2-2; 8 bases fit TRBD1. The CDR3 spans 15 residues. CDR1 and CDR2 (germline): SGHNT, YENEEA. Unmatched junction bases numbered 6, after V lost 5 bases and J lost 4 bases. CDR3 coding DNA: TGTGCCAGCAGCCCCGGACAGGGTCGCACCGGGGAGCTGTTTTTT. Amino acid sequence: CASSPGQGRTGELFF.

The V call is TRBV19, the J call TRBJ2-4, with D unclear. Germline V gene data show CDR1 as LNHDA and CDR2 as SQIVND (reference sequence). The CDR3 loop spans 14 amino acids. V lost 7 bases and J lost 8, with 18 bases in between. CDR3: CASKSIGDPDIQYF. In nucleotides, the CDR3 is TGTGCCAGTAAATCTATTGGGGATCCTGACATTCAGTACTTC.

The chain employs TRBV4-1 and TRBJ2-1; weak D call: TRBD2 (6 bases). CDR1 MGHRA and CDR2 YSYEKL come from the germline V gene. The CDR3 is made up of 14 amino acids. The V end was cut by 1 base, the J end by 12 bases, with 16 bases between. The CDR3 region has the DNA TGCGCCAGCAGCCAAGGGCGGGACCCAGGAGGGCAGTTCTTC. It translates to CASSQGRDPGGQFF.

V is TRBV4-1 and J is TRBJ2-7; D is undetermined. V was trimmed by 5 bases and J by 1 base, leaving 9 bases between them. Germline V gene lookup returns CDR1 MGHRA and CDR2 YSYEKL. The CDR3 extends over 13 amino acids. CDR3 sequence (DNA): TGCGCCAGCAGCGCGACACGGTCCTACGAGCAGTACTTC. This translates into CASSATRSYEQYF.

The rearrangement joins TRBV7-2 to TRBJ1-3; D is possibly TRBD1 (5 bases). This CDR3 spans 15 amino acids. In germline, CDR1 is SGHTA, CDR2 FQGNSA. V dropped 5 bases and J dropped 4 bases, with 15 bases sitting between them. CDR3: CASSARGGSGNTIYF. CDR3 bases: TGTGCCAGCAGCGCCCGGGGGGGGTCAGGAAACACCATATATTTT.

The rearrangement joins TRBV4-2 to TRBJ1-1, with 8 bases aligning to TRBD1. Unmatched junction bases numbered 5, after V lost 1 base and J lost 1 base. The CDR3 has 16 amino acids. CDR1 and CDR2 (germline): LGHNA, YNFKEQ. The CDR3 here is CASSQGRDRPNTEAFF. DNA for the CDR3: TGTGCCAGCAGCCAAGGCCGGGACAGGCCGAACACTGAAGCTTTCTTT.

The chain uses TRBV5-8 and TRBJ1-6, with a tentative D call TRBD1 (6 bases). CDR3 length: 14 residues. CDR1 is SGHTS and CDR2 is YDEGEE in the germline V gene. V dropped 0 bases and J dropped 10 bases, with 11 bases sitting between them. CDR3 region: CASSLDRARSPLHF. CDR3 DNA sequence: TGTGCCAGCAGCTTGGACAGGGCGCGATCACCCCTCCACTTT.

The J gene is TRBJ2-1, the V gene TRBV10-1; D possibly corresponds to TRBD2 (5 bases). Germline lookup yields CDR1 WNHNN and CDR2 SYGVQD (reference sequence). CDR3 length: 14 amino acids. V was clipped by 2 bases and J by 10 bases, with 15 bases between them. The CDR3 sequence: CASSEAPSQREQFF. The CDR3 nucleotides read TGCGCCAGCAGTGAGGCCCCTAGCCAACGAGAGCAGTTCTTC.

The CDR3 nucleotides read TGTGCCAGCAGTTACTCGTTTTGGGGTGTAACTGAAGCTTTCTTT. Protein: CASSYSFWGVTEAFF. The rearrangement uses TRBV6-5 and TRBJ1-1; no clear D gene. The V gene's germline CDR1 is MNHEY and CDR2 SVGAGI. V was clipped by 0 bases and J by 5 bases, with 13 bases between them. The CDR3 length is 15 residues.

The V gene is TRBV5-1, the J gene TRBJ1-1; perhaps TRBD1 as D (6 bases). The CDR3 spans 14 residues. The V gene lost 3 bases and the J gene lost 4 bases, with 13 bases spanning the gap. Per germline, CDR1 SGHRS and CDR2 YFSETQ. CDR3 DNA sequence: TGCGCCAGCAGCTCCGTGGGGGGCAGCACTGAAGCTTTCTTT. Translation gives CASSSVGGSTEAFF. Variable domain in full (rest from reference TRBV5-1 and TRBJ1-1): KAGVTQTPRYLIKTRGQQVTLSCSPISGHRSVSWYQQTPGQGLQFLFEYFSETQRNKGNFPGRFSGRQFSNSRSEMNVSTLELGDSALYLCASSSVGGSTEAFFGQGTRLTVV.

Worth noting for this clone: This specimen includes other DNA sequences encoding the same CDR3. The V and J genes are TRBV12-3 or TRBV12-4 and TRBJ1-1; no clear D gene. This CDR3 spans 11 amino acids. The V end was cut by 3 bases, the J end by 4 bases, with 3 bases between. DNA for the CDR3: TGTGCCAGCAGTTTGGGCACTGAAGCTTTCTTT. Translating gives CASSLGTEAFF.

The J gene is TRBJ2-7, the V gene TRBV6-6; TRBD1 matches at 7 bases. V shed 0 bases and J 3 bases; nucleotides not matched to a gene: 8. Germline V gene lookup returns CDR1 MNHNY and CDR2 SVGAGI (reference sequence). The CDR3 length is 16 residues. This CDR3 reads CASSYSMGQPYYEQYF. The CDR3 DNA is TGTGCCAGCAGTTACTCGATGGGACAGCCCTACTACGAGCAGTACTTC.

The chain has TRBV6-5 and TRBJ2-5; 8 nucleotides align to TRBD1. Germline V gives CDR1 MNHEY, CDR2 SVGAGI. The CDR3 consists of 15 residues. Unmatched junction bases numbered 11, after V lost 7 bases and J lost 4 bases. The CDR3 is CASTRGRRAVETQYF. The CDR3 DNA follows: TGTGCCAGCACCAGGGGGCGACGGGCAGTAGAGACCCAGTACTTC.

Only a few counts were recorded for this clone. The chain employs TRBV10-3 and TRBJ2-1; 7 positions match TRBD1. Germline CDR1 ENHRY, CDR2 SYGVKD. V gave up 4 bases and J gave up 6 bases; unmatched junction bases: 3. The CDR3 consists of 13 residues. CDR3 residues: CAISGRDSNEQFF. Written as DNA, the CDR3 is TGTGCCATCAGTGGTAGGGACAGCAATGAGCAGTTCTTC.

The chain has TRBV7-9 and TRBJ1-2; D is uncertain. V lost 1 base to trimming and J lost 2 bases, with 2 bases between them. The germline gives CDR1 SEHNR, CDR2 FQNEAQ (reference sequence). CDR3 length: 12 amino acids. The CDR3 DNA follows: TGTGCCAGCAGCTTAGGAAACTATGGCTACACCTTC. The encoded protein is CASSLGNYGYTF.

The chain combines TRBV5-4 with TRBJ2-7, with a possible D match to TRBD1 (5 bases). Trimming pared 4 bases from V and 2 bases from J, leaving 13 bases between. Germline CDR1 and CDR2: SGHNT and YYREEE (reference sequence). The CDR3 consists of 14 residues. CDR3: CASSHFSDTYEQYF. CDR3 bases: TGTGCCAGCAGCCACTTTTCGGACACCTACGAGCAGTACTTC.

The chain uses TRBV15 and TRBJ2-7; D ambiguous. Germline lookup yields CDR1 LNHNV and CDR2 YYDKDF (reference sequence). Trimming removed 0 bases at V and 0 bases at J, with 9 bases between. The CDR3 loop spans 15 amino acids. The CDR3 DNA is TGTGCCACCAGCAGAGATCTAGGGCCCTCCTACGAGCAGTACTTC. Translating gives CATSRDLGPSYEQYF. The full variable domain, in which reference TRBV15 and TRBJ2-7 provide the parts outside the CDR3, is DAMVIQNPRYQVTQFGKPVTLSCSQTLNHNVMYWYQQKSSQAPKLLFHYYDKDFNNEADTPDNFQSRRPNTSFCFLDIRSPGLGDTAMYLCATSRDLGPSYEQYFGPGTRLTVT.

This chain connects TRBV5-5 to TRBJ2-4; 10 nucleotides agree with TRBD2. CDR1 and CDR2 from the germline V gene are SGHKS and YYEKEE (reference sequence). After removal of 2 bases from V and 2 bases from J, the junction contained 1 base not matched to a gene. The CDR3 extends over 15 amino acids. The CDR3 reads CASSLLAGSKNIQYF. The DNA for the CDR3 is TGTGCCAGCAGCTTACTAGCGGGGTCCAAAAACATTCAGTACTTC.

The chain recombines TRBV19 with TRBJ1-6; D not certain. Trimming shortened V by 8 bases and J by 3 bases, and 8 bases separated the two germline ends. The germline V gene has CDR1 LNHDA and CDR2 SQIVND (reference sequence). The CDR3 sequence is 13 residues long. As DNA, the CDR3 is TGTGCCAGTCGGGCCAGCTATAATTCACCCCTCCACTTT. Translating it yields CASRASYNSPLHF.